These 13 T cell receptor beta chains originate from one sample sequenced in a study of PD-1 blockade in classical Hodgkin lymphoma (TCRdb year 2020). This specimen's time point label, per the study, means: cycle 2 day 1 (C2D1) of nivolumab. Relapse after autologous stem cell transplantation had occurred in all trial patients, and cohorts A, B and C were distinguished by prior brentuximab vedotin exposure. The library was made by the immunoSEQ multiplex PCR assay. The source is immuneACCESS, and TCRdb retained only in-frame sequences with V and J called. Part of the clones is not carried over; for the studies checked, unresolved V genes explain less than half of this, and the remainder is unexplained. This sample holds about 35,000 clones; less than 85% were observed only once. The ten largest account for under 20% of the sample. The sequencing here drew on peripheral blood mononuclear cells (PBMCs), taken before the second cycle of nivolumab. These receptors all come from a human donor with classical Hodgkin lymphoma.

This clone was recorded only once. CDR3 amino acids: CASSVGTSGGADTQYF. The CDR3 DNA follows: TGTGCCAGCAGCGTAGGGACTAGCGGGGGGGCCGATACGCAGTATTTT. The chain carries TRBV9 and TRBJ2-3; 15 bases are a match to TRBD2. CDR3 length equals 16 residues. Germline V gene data show CDR1 as SGDLS and CDR2 as YYNGEE. V lost 0 bases and J lost 6; bases outside the gene matches: 2.

This clone was recorded once. J is TRBJ2-7 and V is TRBV19; D ambiguous. CDR3 size: 14 residues. From germline, CDR1 is LNHDA and CDR2 SQIVND (reference sequence). V was pared by 0 bases and J by 0 bases, with 6 bases between. The CDR3 reads CASSIDSLSYEQYF. CDR3 DNA: TGTGCCAGTAGTATAGACAGCCTCTCCTACGAGCAGTACTTC.

The chain recombines TRBV7-2 with TRBJ1-5; 12 bases align to TRBD1. CDR1 is SGHTA, CDR2 FQGNSA, per germline. This CDR3 contains 16 residues. Trimming at V came to 2 bases and at J to 6 bases, leaving 5 bases not matched to a gene. The CDR3 DNA reads TGTGCCAGCAGCTTAACCGGGACAGGGGGCCGTCAGCCCCAGCATTTT. Its protein is CASSLTGTGGRQPQHF. The variable domain in full, with the rest retrieved from reference TRBV7-2 and TRBJ1-5, is GAGVSQSPSNKVTEKGKDVELRCDPISGHTALYWYRQSLGQGLEFLIYFQGNSAPDKSGLPSDRFSAERTGGSVSTLTIQRTQQEDSAVYLCASSLTGTGGRQPQHFGDGTRLSIL.

A remark on this clone: Compared with germline, one end of the junction differs, possibly owing to a read error. CDR3 sequence: CASSLESGTPANF. CDR3 nucleotides: TGTGCCAGCAGCTTAGAAAGTGGGACCCCGGCCAACTTC. The chain carries TRBV7-8 and TRBJ1-2, with a possible D match to TRBD1 (5 bases). Germline V gene data show CDR1 as SGHVS and CDR2 as FQNEAQ. The CDR3 consists of 13 residues.

Points on this clone: The germline gene is not matched at one end of the junction; a read error may be the cause. The V and J genes are TRBV6-6 and TRBJ1-6, with a tentative D call TRBD1 (6 bases). Looked up from germline, CDR1 is MNHNY and CDR2 is SVGAGI (reference sequence). CDR3 size: 14 residues. CDR3 sequence reads: CASSYTGMQSPPHF. In DNA form, the CDR3 reads TGTGCCAGCAGTTATACAGGGATGCAATCACCCCCCCACTTT.

The chain is built from TRBV29-1 and TRBJ1-2; D not certain. CDR3 length equals 12 residues. V was pared by 1 base and J by 9 bases, with 12 bases between. Germline V gives CDR1 SQVTM, CDR2 ANQGSEA. CDR3 in amino acids: CSVEGSRGRYTF. The CDR3 DNA is TGCAGCGTTGAAGGGTCCCGAGGGCGCTACACCTTC. Complete variable domain (other parts from reference TRBV29-1 and TRBJ1-2): SAVISQKPSRDICQRGTSLTIQCQVDSQVTMMFWYRQQPGQSLTLIATANQGSEATYESGFVIDKFPISRPNLTFSTLTVSNMSPEDSSIYLCSVEGSRGRYTFGSGTRLTVV.

This clone appeared a few times. The chain joins TRBV5-1 to TRBJ1-1; the D is unclear. Trimming left V 1 base short and J 7 bases short, with 11 bases between. CDR1 is SGHRS, CDR2 YFSETQ, per germline. The CDR3 contains 13 residues. As DNA, the CDR3 is TGCGCCAGCAGCTTGACCGTTATTGGTGAAGCTTTCTTT. Protein product: CASSLTVIGEAFF.

The V call is TRBV7-2, the J call TRBJ2-7; 12 bases agree with TRBD2. The CDR3 is 15 amino acids. Per germline, CDR1 SGHTA and CDR2 FQGNSA. Trimming took 5 bases from V and 3 from J; bases not matched to a gene: 5. CDR3 residues: CASSLVTSGGYEQYF. For the CDR3, the DNA is TGTGCCAGCAGCCTGGTGACTAGCGGGGGCTACGAGCAGTACTTC.

This rearrangement joins TRBV15 to TRBJ1-5, with 9 bases aligning to TRBD1. The CDR3 extends over 20 amino acids. The ends lost 4 bases at V and 0 bases at J; junction bases unmatched: 16. Germline CDR1 reads LNHNV; CDR2 reads YYDKDF (reference sequence). CDR3 DNA: TGTGCCACCAGCACCGGGGGGGGACAGGGAAAATTATATAGCAATCAGCCCCAGCATTTT. Translated, it gives CATSTGGGQGKLYSNQPQHF.

J is TRBJ1-1 and V is TRBV7-9, with 7 bases that match TRBD1. CDR3 length: 15 residues. Germline-derived CDR1 and CDR2 are SEHNR and FQNEAQ (reference sequence). The V and J ends lost 5 bases and 1 base, in that order; junction bases with no gene match: 7. In nucleotides, the CDR3 is TGTGCCAGCAGCGAATGGGAGGGGGCGAACACTGAAGCTTTCTTT. Translated: CASSEWEGANTEAFF. Variable domain in full (rest from reference TRBV7-9 and TRBJ1-1): DTGVSQNPRHKITKRGQNVTFRCDPISEHNRLYWYRQTLGQGPEFLTYFQNEAQLEKSRLLSDRFSAERPKGSFSTLEIQRTEQGDSAMYLCASSEWEGANTEAFFGQGTRLTVV.

This sequence joins TRBV5-6 and TRBJ2-7, with TRBD1 matching over 8 bases. Germline CDR1 reads SGHDT; CDR2 reads YYEEEE. V dropped 4 bases and J dropped 3; count of bases not matched to a gene: 12. The CDR3 has 16 amino acids. The CDR3 nucleotides are TGTGCCAGCAGCCCGACAGGGGATTTCGTATACTACGAGCAGTACTTC. Translated, it gives CASSPTGDFVYYEQYF.

The rearrangement joins TRBV6-6 to TRBJ2-7, with D perhaps assigned TRBD1 or TRBD2 (5 bases each). Trimming removed 8 bases from V and 3 bases from J, with 11 bases in between. The germline V gene has CDR1 MNHNY and CDR2 SVGAGI (reference sequence). This CDR3 has 12 amino acids. The CDR3, as DNA: TGTGCCAGCGGGGCAGGGAGCTACGAGCAGTACTTC. It encodes CASGAGSYEQYF.

CDR3 residues: CASSSMGLAYEQYF. As DNA, the CDR3 is TGTGCCAGCAGCTCGATGGGACTTGCCTACGAGCAGTACTTC. The chain joins TRBV7-2 to TRBJ2-7; tentative D call: TRBD2 (6 bases). CDR1 and CDR2 (germline): SGHTA, FQGNSA. The CDR3 runs to 14 residues. The V end lost 4 bases, the J end lost 2 bases, and 12 bases lay between the germline ends.